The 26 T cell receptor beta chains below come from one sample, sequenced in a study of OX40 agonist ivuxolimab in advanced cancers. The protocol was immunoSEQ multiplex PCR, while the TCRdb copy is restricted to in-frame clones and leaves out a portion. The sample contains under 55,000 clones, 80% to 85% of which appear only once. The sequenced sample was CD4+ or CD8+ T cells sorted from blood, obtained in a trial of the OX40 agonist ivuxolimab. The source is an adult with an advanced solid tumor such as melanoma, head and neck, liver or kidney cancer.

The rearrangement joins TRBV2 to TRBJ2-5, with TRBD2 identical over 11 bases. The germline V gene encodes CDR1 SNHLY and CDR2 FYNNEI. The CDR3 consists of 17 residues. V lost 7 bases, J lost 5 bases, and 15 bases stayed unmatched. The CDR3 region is CASKFGVGLAVRETQYF. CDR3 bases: TGTGCCAGCAAATTTGGGGTGGGACTAGCGGTCCGGGAGACCCAGTACTTC.

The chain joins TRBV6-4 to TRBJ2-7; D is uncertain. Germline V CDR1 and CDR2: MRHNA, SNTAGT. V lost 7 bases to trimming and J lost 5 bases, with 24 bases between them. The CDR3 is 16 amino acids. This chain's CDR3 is CASILPPLPQHHEQYF. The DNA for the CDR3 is TGTGCCAGCATCCTCCCGCCACTCCCCCAGCACCACGAGCAGTACTTC.

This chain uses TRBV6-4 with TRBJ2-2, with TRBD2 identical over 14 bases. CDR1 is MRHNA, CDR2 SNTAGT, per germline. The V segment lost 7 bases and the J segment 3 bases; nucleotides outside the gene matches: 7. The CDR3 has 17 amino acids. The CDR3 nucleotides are TGTGCCAGCATCCGGACTAGCGGGGGGCCCTACACCGGGGAGCTGTTTTTT. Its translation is CASIRTSGGPYTGELFF.

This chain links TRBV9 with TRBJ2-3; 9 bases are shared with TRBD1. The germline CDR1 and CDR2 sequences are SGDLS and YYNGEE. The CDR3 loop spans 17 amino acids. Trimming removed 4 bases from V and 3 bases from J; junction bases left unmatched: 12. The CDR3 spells CASSSRDRVSSTDTQYF. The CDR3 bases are TGTGCCAGCAGCAGCCGGGACAGGGTATCCAGTACAGATACGCAGTATTTT.

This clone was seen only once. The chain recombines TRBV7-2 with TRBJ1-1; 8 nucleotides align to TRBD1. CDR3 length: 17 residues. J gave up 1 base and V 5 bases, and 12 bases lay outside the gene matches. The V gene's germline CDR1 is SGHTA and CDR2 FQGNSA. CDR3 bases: TGTGCCAGCAGCCGGTTACCCGGACAGGGAACGAACACTGAAGCTTTCTTT. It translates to CASSRLPGQGTNTEAFF. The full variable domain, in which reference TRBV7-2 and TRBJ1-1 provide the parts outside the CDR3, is GAGVSQSPSNKVTEKGKDVELRCDPISGHTALYWYRQSLGQGLEFLIYFQGNSAPDKSGLPSDRFSAERTGGSVSTLTIQRTQQEDSAVYLCASSRLPGQGTNTEAFFGQGTRLTVV.

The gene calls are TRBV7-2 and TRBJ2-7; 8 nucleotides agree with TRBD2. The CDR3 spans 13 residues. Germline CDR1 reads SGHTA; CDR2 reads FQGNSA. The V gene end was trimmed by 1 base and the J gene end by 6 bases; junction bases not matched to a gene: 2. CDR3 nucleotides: TGTGCCAGCAGCTTAGAGCGGGGGACCGAGCAGTACTTC. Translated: CASSLERGTEQYF. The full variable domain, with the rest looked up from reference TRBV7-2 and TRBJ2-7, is GAGVSQSPSNKVTEKGKDVELRCDPISGHTALYWYRQSLGQGLEFLIYFQGNSAPDKSGLPSDRFSAERTGGSVSTLTIQRTQQEDSAVYLCASSLERGTEQYFGPGTRLTVT.

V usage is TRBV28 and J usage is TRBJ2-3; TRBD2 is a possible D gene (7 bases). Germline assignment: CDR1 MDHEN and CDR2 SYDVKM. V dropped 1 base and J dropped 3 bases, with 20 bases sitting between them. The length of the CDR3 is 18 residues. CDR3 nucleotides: TGTGCCAGCAGTTTATATACCTTGGGGGGGGCCGGTACAGATACGCAGTATTTT. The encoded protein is CASSLYTLGGAGTDTQYF.

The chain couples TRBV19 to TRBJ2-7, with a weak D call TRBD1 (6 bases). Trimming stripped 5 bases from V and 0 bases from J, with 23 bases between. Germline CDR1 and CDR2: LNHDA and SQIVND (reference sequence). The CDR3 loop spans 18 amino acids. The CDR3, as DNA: TGTGCCAGTAGTTTGGGACCCGGACAGCCCCCTCTCTCCTACGAGCAGTACTTC. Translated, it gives CASSLGPGQPPLSYEQYF. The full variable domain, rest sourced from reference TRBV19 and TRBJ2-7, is DGGITQSPKYLFRKEGQNVTLSCEQNLNHDAMYWYRQDPGQGLRLIYYSQIVNDFQKGDIAEGYSVSREKKESFPLTVTSAQKNPTAFYLCASSLGPGQPPLSYEQYFGPGTRLTVT.

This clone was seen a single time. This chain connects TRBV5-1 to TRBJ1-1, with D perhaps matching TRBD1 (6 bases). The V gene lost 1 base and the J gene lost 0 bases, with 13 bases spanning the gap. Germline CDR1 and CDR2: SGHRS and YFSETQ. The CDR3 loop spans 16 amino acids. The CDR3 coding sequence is TGCGCCAGCAGCTTGTTGGGGGGCGCGATGAACACTGAAGCTTTCTTT. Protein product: CASSLLGGAMNTEAFF.

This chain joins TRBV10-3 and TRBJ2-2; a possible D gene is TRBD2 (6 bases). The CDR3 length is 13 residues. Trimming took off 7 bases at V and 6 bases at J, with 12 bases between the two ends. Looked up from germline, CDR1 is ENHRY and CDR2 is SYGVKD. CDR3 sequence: CAIKSGVAGELFF. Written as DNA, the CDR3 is TGTGCCATCAAATCGGGAGTCGCCGGGGAGCTGTTTTTT.

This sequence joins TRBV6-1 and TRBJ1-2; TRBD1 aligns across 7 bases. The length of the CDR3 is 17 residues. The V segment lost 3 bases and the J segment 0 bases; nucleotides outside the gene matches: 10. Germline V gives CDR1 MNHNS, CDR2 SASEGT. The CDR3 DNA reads TGTGCCAGCAGTGACTACCGGGACAGAACCGCTAACTATGGCTACACCTTC. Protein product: CASSDYRDRTANYGYTF.

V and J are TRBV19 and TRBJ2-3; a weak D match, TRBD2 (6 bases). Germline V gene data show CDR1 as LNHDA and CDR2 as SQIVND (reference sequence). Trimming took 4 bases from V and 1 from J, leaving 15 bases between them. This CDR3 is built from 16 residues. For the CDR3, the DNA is TGTGCCAGTAGTAGCCCTGGGGGGTCGGGCACAGATACGCAGTATTTT. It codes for CASSSPGGSGTDTQYF.

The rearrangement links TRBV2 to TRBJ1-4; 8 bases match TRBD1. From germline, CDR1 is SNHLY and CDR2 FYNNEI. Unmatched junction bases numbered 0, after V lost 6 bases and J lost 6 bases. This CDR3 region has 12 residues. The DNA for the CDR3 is TGTGCCAGCAGACAGGGGGATGAAAAACTGTTTTTT. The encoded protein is CASRQGDEKLFF. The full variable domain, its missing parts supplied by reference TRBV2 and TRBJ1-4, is EPEVTQTPSHQVTQMGQEVILRCVPISNHLYFYWYRQILGQKVEFLVSFYNNEISEKSEIFDDQFSVERPDGSNFTLKIRSTKLEDSAMYFCASRQGDEKLFFGSGTQLSVL.

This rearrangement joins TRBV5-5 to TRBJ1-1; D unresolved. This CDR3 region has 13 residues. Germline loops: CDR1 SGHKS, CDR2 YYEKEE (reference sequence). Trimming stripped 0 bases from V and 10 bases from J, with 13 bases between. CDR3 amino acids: CASSLAVRGRAFF. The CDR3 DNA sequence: TGTGCCAGCAGCTTGGCCGTACGGGGTAGAGCTTTCTTT. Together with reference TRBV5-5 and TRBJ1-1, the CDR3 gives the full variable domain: DAGVTQSPTHLIKTRGQQVTLRCSPISGHKSVSWYQQVLGQGPQFIFQYYEKEERGRGNFPDRFSARQFPNYSSELNVNALLLGDSALYLCASSLAVRGRAFFGQGTRLTVV.

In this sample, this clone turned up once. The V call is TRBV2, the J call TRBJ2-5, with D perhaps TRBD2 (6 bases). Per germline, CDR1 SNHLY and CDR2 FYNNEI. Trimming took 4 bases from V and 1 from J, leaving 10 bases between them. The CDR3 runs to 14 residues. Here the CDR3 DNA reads TGTGCCAGCAGTGGCGGGGCCACCCAAGAGACCCAGTACTTC. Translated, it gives CASSGGATQETQYF.

The CDR3 sequence is CAWSVLGTGSSPLHF. Here the CDR3 DNA reads TGTGCCTGGAGTGTACTGGGGACTGGGAGTTCACCCCTCCACTTT. The chain is built from TRBV30 and TRBJ1-6, with a tentative D call TRBD1 (5 bases). V lost 0 bases to trimming and J lost 9 bases, with 15 bases between them. The CDR3 is 15 residues long. The germline CDR1 and CDR2 sequences are GTSNPN and SVGIG (reference sequence).

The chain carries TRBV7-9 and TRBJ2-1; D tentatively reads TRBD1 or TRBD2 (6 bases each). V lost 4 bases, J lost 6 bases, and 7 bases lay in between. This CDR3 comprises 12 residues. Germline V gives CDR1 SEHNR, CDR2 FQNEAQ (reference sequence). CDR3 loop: CASSWGANEQFF. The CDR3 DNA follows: TGTGCCAGCAGCTGGGGGGCCAATGAGCAGTTCTTC. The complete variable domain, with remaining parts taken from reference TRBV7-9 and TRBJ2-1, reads DTGVSQNPRHKITKRGQNVTFRCDPISEHNRLYWYRQTLGQGPEFLTYFQNEAQLEKSRLLSDRFSAERPKGSFSTLEIQRTEQGDSAMYLCASSWGANEQFFGPGTRLTVL.

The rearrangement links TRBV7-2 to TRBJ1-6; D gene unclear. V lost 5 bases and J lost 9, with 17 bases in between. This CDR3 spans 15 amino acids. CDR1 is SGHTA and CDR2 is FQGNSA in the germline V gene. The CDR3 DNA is TGTGCCAGCAGCATAGGCCATCGGGAGAGTTCACCCCTCCACTTT. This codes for CASSIGHRESSPLHF.

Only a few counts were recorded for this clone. CDR3 residues: CASSLMGDFIRETQYF. DNA for the CDR3: TGTGCCAGTAGCCTAATGGGGGACTTCATACGGGAGACCCAGTACTTC. This rearrangement joins TRBV19 to TRBJ2-5; possibly TRBD2 for D (6 bases). Germline CDR1 reads LNHDA; CDR2 reads SQIVND (reference sequence). The CDR3 consists of 16 residues. The ends were cut back, 6 bases at V and 5 bases at J, with 22 bases in the middle.

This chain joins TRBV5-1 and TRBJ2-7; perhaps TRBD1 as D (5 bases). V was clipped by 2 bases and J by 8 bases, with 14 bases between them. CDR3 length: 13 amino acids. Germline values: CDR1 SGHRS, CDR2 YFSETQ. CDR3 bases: TGCGCCAGCAGCTTAGGGTCGGACACGCAGCAGTACTTC. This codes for CASSLGSDTQQYF.

For the CDR3, the DNA is TGTGCCAGCATCTCCCTGGGACAGACCTACGAGCAGTACTTC. Encoded protein: CASISLGQTYEQYF. This chain links TRBV28 with TRBJ2-7; 7 positions agree with TRBD1. The CDR3 totals 14 residues. With V trimmed by 7 bases and J by 2 bases, 8 bases remained unmatched. Germline V gives CDR1 MDHEN, CDR2 SYDVKM.

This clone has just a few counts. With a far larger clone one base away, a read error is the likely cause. The CDR3 region is CASSEDLGSNNEQFF. Here the CDR3 DNA reads TGTGCCAGCAGTGAGGATTTGGGGTCGAACAATGAGCAGTTCTTC. V is TRBV6-1 and J is TRBJ2-1; D call uncertain. Per germline, CDR1 MNHNS and CDR2 SASEGT. Trimming removed 3 bases at V and 5 bases at J, with 14 bases between. This CDR3 is built from 15 residues.

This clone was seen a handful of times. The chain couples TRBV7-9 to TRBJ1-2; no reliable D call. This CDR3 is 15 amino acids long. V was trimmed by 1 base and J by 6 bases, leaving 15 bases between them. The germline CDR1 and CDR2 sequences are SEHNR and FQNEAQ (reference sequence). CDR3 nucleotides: TGTGCCAGCAGCTTAGGCGGGAGGAGGGCGGATGGCTACACCTTC. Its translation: CASSLGGRRADGYTF.

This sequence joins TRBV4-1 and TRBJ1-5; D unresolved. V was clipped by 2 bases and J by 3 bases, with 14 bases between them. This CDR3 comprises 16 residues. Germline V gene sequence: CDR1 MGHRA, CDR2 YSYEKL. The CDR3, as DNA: TGCGCCAGCAGCCAACGGGAGTGGGGAGTCAATCAGCCCCAGCATTTT. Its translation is CASSQREWGVNQPQHF.

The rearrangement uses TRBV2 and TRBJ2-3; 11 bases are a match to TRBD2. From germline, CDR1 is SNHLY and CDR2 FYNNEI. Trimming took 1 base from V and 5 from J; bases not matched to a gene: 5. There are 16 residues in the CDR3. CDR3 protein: CASSEVWLAGGDTQYF. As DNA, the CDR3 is TGTGCCAGCAGTGAAGTGTGGCTAGCGGGAGGAGATACGCAGTATTTT.

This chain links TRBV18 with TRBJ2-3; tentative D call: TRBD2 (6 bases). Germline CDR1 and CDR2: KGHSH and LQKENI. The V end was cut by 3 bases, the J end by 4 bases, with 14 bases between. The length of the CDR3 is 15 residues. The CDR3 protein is CASSPTAGLPDTQYF. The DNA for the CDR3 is TGTGCCAGCTCACCGACAGCGGGTCTACCAGATACGCAGTATTTT.